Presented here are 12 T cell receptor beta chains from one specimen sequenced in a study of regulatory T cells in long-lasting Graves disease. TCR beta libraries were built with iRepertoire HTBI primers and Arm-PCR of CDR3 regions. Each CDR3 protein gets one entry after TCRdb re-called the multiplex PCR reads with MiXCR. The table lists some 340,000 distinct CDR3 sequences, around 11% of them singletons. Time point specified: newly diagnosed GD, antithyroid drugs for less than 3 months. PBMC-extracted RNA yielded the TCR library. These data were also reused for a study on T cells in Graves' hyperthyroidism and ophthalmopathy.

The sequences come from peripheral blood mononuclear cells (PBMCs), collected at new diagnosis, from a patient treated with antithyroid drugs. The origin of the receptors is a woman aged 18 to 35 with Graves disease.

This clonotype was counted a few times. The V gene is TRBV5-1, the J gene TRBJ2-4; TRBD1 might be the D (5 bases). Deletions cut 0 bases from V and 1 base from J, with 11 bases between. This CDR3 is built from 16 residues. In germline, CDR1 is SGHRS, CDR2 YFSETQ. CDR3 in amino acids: CASSLGQLFAKNIQYF. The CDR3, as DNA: TGCGCCAGCAGCTTGGGACAGCTTTTCGCCAAAAACATTCAGTACTTC.

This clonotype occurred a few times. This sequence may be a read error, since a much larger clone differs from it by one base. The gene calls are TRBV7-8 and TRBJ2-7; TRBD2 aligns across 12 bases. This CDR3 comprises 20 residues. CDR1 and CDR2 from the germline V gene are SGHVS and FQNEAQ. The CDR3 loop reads CASSLASFRALLAGGYGQYF. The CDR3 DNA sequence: TGTGCCAGCAGCTTAGCTTCCTTTAGGGCGCTACTAGCGGGAGGTTACGGGCAGTACTTC.

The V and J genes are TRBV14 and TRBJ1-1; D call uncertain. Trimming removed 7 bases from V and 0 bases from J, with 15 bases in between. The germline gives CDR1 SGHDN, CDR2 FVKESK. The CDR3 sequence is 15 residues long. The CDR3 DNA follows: TGTGCCAGCACCCCAGACTTGGGGATGAACACTGAAGCTTTCTTT. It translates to CASTPDLGMNTEAFF.

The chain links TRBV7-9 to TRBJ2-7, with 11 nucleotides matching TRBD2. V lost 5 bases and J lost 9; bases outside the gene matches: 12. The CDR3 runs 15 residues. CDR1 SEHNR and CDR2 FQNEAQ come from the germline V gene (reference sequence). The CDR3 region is CASSRTGLAAPRQYF. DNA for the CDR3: TGTGCCAGCAGCCGAACGGGACTAGCGGCCCCTCGGCAGTACTTC.

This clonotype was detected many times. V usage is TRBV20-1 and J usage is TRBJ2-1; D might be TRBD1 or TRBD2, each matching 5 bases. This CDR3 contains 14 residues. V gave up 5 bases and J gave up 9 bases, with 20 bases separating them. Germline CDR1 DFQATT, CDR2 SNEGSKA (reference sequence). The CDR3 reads CSASGTLQAPEQFF. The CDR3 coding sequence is TGCAGTGCTTCCGGGACCCTCCAAGCACCTGAGCAGTTCTTC.

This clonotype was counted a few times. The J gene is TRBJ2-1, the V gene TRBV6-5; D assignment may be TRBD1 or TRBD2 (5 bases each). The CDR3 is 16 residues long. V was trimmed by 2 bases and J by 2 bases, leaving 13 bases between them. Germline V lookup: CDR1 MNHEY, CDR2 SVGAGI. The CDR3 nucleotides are TGTGCCAGCAGTTACGGGGGATTGGGGGCCTACAATGAGCAGTTCTTC. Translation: CASSYGGLGAYNEQFF.

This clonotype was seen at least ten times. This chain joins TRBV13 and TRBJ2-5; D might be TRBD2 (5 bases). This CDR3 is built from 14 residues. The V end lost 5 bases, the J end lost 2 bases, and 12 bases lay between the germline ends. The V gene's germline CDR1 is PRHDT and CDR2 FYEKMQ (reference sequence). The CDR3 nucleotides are TGTGCCAGCAGCACTCGGGGAGTTCAAGAGACCCAGTACTTC. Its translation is CASSTRGVQETQYF.

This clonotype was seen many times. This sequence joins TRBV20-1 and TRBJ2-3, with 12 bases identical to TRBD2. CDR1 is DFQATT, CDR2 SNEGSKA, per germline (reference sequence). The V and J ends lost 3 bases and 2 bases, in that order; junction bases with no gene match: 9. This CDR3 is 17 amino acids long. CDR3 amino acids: CSASVLTSGGDTDTQYF. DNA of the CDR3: TGCAGTGCTAGCGTCCTGACTAGCGGGGGCGACACAGATACGCAGTATTTT.

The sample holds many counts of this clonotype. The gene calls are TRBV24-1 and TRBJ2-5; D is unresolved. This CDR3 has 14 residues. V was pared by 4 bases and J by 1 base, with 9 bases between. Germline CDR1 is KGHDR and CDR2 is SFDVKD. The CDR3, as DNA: TGTGCCACCAGTGACTACAGTCTCCAAGAGACCCAGTACTTC. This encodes CATSDYSLQETQYF.

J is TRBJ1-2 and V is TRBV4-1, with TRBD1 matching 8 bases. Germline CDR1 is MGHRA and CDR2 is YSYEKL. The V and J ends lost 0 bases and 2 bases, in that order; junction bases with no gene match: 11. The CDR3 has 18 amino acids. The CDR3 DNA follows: TGCGCCAGCAGCCAAGATCCGCCGGGACAGGTGACGAACTATGGCTACACCTTC. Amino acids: CASSQDPPGQVTNYGYTF.

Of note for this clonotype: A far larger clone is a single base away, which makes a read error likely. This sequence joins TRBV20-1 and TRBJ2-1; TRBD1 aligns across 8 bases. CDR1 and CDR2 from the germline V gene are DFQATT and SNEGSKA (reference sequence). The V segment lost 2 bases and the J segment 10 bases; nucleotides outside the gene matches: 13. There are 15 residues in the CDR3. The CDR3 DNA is TGCAGTGCTAGACGAGGAAGCGCAGGGGGCCACGAGCAGTTCTTC. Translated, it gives CSARRGSAGGHEQFF.

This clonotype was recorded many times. The CDR3 DNA is TGTGCCAGCAGAACCAGGGGGCGCGGAGAGACCCAGTACTTC. Amino acids: CASRTRGRGETQYF. J is TRBJ2-5 and V is TRBV3-1; 8 bases agree with TRBD1. Germline CDR1 is LGHDT and CDR2 is YNNKEL (reference sequence). This CDR3 region has 14 residues. V trimming: 6 bases; J trimming: 4 bases; junction bases outside the gene matches: 7.